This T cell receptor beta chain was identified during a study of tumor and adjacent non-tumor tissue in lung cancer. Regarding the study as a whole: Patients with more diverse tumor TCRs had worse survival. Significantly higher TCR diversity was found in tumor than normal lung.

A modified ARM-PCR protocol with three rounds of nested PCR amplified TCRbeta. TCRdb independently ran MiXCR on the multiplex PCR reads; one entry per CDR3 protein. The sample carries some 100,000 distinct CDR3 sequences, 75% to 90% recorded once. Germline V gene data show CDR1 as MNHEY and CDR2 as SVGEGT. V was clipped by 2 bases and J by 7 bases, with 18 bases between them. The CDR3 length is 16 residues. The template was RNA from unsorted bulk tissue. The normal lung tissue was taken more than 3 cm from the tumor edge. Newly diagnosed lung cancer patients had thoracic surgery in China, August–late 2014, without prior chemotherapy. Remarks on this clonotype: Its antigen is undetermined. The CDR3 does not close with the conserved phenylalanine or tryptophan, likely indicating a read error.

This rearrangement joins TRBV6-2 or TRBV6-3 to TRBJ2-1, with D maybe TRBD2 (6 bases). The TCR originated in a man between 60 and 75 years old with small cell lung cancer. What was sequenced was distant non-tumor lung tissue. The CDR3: CASSYPNGRGGNEQFL. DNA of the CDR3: TGTGCCAGCAGTTACCCAAATGGACGGGGAGGTAATGAGCAGTTCCTC.